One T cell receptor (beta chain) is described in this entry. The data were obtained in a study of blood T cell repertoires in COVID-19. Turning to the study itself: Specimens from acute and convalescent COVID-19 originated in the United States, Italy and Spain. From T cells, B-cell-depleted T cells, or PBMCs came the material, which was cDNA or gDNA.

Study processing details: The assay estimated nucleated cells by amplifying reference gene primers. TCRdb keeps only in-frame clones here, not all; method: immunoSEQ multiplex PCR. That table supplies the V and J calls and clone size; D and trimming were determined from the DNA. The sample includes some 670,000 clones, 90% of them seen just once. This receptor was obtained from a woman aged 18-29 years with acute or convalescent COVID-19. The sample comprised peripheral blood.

The CDR3: CASSVVPRDTEAFF. As DNA, the CDR3 is TGTGCCAGCAGCGTAGTCCCCCGGGACACTGAAGCTTTCTTT. The chain combines TRBV9 with TRBJ1-1; no clear D gene. The V and J ends lost 0 bases and 3 bases respectively, with 9 bases between them. The CDR3 runs 14 residues. Germline loops: CDR1 SGDLS, CDR2 YYNGEE.